Listed below are T cell receptor beta chains from one sample, sequenced in a study of early T cells in non-severe SARS-CoV-2 infection. TCRdb analysed the 5' RACE reads with MiXCR anew, one entry per CDR3 protein. The table has under 80,000 distinct CDR3 sequences, around a tenth seen once; the top ten hold 3.5% to 4%. Sequenced sample: whole blood. These receptors all come from an adult who was a healthcare worker with PCR-confirmed SARS-CoV-2 infection or an uninfected control (not recorded which). Both conserved end residues are part of each CDR3. Each record gives: V gene, CDR3 protein.

TRBV2,CACKTGTSGDEQYF
TRBV9,CASSVGAPPDEQFF
TRBV20-1,CSAPISGKADTQYF
TRBV7-3,CASSSRWNEQFF
TRBV29-1,CSVVGEQYF
TRBV5-4,CASSLEGSTDTQYF
TRBV12-3/TRBV12-4,CASSLTSGSWNEQFF
TRBV5-6,CASSLYTGGTDTQYF
TRBV27,CASSPRRRAVNNEQFF
TRBV4-1,CASSQVSDYEQYF
TRBV5-1,CASSARTGDEAFF
TRBV20-1,CSAKGQEATDTQYF
TRBV7-2,CASSLAGWGGNDEKLFF
TRBV20-1,CSALRRTTGDTQYF
TRBV7-9,CASSSQDGHKDTQYF
TRBV27,CASSFSGSNLQFF
TRBV12-5,CASAEGTSRAGELFF
TRBV11-3,CASSLGQIPGETQYF
TRBV15,CATSREGTPNEQFF
TRBV6-2/TRBV6-3,CASSPGRSNQPQHF
TRBV29-1,CSVEADRSYEQYF
TRBV3-1,CASSRRGSKNIQYF
TRBV30,CAWSVRGRSEQFF
TRBV9,CASSAPLAGGRNEQFF
TRBV12-2,CASRLEGSTNTEAFF
TRBV11-2,CASSLESPSGRTDTQYF
TRBV10-3,CATRPGQIDYEQYF
TRBV12-3/TRBV12-4,CASSFIREAYGYTF
TRBV7-2,CASSPRRLETQYF
TRBV28,CASRKQGGVYGYTF
TRBV12-3/TRBV12-4,CASSLYSGAGAGTGELFF
TRBV11-2,CASSLGYNSPLHF